The 29 T cell receptor beta chains below come from one sample, sequenced in a study of shared clonotypes between healthy human individuals. The protocol was immunoSEQ multiplex PCR, while the TCRdb copy is restricted to in-frame clones and leaves out a portion. The table lists some 2,100,000 clones, about 94% of them singletons, with around 0.13% in the top ten. Source material: naive CD4+ T cells sorted from blood. The subset: CD45RA+ positively selected. All receptors come from a young man in good health.

The chain joins TRBV5-4 to TRBJ2-5, with TRBD1 as a possible D gene (5 bases). The V gene's germline CDR1 is SGHNT and CDR2 YYREEE (reference sequence). The CDR3 totals 15 residues. V lost 0 bases to trimming and J lost 4 bases, with 13 bases between them. CDR3 nucleotide sequence: TGTGCCAGCAGCTTGGCTCAGGGCCGGTCAGAGACCCAGTACTTC. This codes for CASSLAQGRSETQYF.

The genes are TRBV7-9 and TRBJ2-1; TRBD2 matches at 10 bases. Trimming removed 1 base from V and 8 bases from J; junction bases left unmatched: 8. Germline V lookup: CDR1 SEHNR, CDR2 FQNEAQ (reference sequence). The CDR3 contains 16 residues. The DNA for the CDR3 is TGTGCCAGCAGCTTAGGAGATAGCGGGGGGATACATGAGCAGTTCTTC. This codes for CASSLGDSGGIHEQFF.

The sample holds one count of this clone. An end of the junction differs from the germline gene, which may be a read error. V and J are TRBV7-2 and TRBJ1-2, with D perhaps TRBD1 (6 bases). Germline CDR1 is SGHTA and CDR2 is FQGNSA. This CDR3 contains 15 residues. CDR3 residues: CASSLAEGGPGRYTF. The CDR3 bases are TGTGCCAGCAGCCTAGCGGAGGGGGGCCCGGGTCGCTACACCTTC.

This clone has more than one count but fewer than ten. The CDR3 is CASSGTGTAQHF. Here the CDR3 DNA reads TGTGCCAGCAGTGGAACCGGGACGGCCCAGCATTTT. The chain combines TRBV6-1 with TRBJ1-5, with a weak D call TRBD1 (5 bases). This CDR3 comprises 12 residues. The V gene's germline CDR1 is MNHNS and CDR2 SASEGT. Trimming took off 4 bases at V and 11 bases at J, with 12 bases between the two ends.

The chain is built from TRBV30 and TRBJ1-2, with TRBD1 matching 9 bases. Per germline, CDR1 GTSNPN and CDR2 SVGIG (reference sequence). The length of the CDR3 is 16 residues. V gave up 3 bases and J gave up 6 bases; unmatched junction bases: 14. In DNA, the CDR3 is TGTGCCTGGAGGGGAGTAGTCCGGGACAGGGCGAATGGCTACACCTTC. It translates to CAWRGVVRDRANGYTF.

The J gene is TRBJ2-3, the V gene TRBV10-3; a weak D match, TRBD2 (6 bases). Germline lookup yields CDR1 ENHRY and CDR2 SYGVKD. The V end lost 7 bases, the J end lost 2 bases, and 10 bases lay between the germline ends. CDR3 size: 13 residues. The CDR3 protein is CAINGGNTDTQYF. CDR3 nucleotides: TGTGCCATCAACGGGGGAAACACAGATACGCAGTATTTT.

The chain combines TRBV4-1 with TRBJ1-4; D is unclear. Germline CDR1 MGHRA, CDR2 YSYEKL. The CDR3 totals 16 residues. Trimming took off 0 bases at V and 2 bases at J, with 10 bases between the two ends. The CDR3 DNA is TGCGCCAGCAGCCAAGAAGGGTACACCACTAATGAAAAACTGTTTTTT. Translation: CASSQEGYTTNEKLFF.

In this sample, this clone turned up a few times. The chain employs TRBV30 and TRBJ1-1, with a possible D match to TRBD1 (6 bases). Looked up from germline, CDR1 is GTSNPN and CDR2 is SVGIG (reference sequence). The CDR3 has 15 residues. V lost 0 bases, J lost 0 bases, and 11 bases lay in between. The CDR3 DNA is TGTGCCTGGAGTGTAACGGGGACAATGAACACTGAAGCTTTCTTT. Its translation is CAWSVTGTMNTEAFF.

The V gene is TRBV6-5, the J gene TRBJ2-7; a possible D gene is TRBD1 (5 bases). V was shortened by 6 bases and J by 6 bases, with 18 bases between the two germline ends. This CDR3 comprises 14 residues. From germline, CDR1 is MNHEY and CDR2 SVGAGI. The CDR3 DNA reads as TGTGCCAGCAGCCGAACAACTCCAGGGTCCGAGCAGTACTTC. Its protein is CASSRTTPGSEQYF.

The chain joins TRBV6-6 to TRBJ2-7, with unresolved D. Trimming removed 5 bases from V and 4 bases from J, with 9 bases in between. Germline CDR1 MNHNY, CDR2 SVGAGI (reference sequence). The CDR3 runs to 12 residues. The CDR3 sequence: CASSITKYEQYF. CDR3 in DNA: TGTGCCAGCAGTATCACGAAGTACGAGCAGTACTTC.

The chain couples TRBV25-1 to TRBJ1-2, with D unresolved. The CDR3 runs 12 residues. V shed 0 bases and J shed 8 bases, with 7 bases lying between them. Germline V lookup: CDR1 MGHDK, CDR2 SYGVNS. CDR3 in amino acids: CASSEYPRGYTF. The DNA for the CDR3 is TGTGCCAGCAGTGAATACCCCCGAGGCTACACCTTC.

V usage is TRBV9 and J usage is TRBJ2-5, with a possible D match to TRBD2 (5 bases). The V and J ends lost 3 bases and 1 base respectively, with 10 bases between them. CDR1 is SGDLS and CDR2 is YYNGEE in the germline V gene. CDR3 length equals 14 residues. For the CDR3, the DNA is TGTGCCAGCAGCGCCGGAGGAGTCCAAGAGACCCAGTACTTC. It specifies CASSAGGVQETQYF.

The chain links TRBV18 to TRBJ1-2; TRBD1 aligns across 8 bases. Germline V lookup: CDR1 KGHSH, CDR2 LQKENI. There are 13 residues in the CDR3. The V segment lost 3 bases and the J segment 9 bases; nucleotides outside the gene matches: 6. The CDR3 spells CASSPANRGSYTF. The DNA of the CDR3 is TGTGCCAGCTCACCGGCGAACAGGGGGAGCTACACCTTC.

This chain links TRBV30 with TRBJ2-7, with D unresolved. This CDR3 has 14 amino acids. V lost 4 bases to trimming and J lost 2 bases, with 15 bases between them. Germline V CDR1 and CDR2: GTSNPN, SVGIG (reference sequence). The CDR3 DNA follows: TGTGCCTGGATACGTCCAACGAAAACCTACGAGCAGTACTTC. This codes for CAWIRPTKTYEQYF.

This chain links TRBV9 with TRBJ2-1, with D possibly TRBD2 on 6 matching bases. The CDR3 sequence is 15 residues long. CDR1 is SGDLS, CDR2 YYNGEE, per germline. Deletions cut 4 bases from V and 0 bases from J, with 11 bases between. The CDR3 DNA is TGTGCCAGCAGCCCTCGACTAGACTCCTACAATGAGCAGTTCTTC. Protein: CASSPRLDSYNEQFF.

The chain carries TRBV19 and TRBJ1-2, with a tentative D call TRBD1 (6 bases). The V end lost 5 bases, the J end lost 4 bases, and 14 bases lay between the germline ends. Germline V gene data show CDR1 as LNHDA and CDR2 as SQIVND (reference sequence). There are 14 residues in the CDR3. This chain's CDR3 is CASSPGDRTYGYTF. As DNA, the CDR3 is TGTGCCAGTAGTCCAGGGGACCGCACCTATGGCTACACCTTC.

The rearrangement joins TRBV9 to TRBJ2-3, with D possibly TRBD1 on 6 matching bases. There are 16 residues in the CDR3. With 2 bases removed from V and 2 bases from J, the gap between germline ends came to 15 bases. Germline CDR1 reads SGDLS; CDR2 reads YYNGEE. The CDR3 protein is CASSVGQYPNTDTQYF. The DNA for the CDR3 is TGTGCCAGCAGCGTCGGACAGTACCCAAACACAGATACGCAGTATTTT.

The rearrangement uses TRBV19 and TRBJ2-5; possible D gene TRBD1, 5 bases. Trimming removed 4 bases at V and 5 bases at J, with 17 bases between. The CDR3 loop spans 15 amino acids. The germline V gene has CDR1 LNHDA and CDR2 SQIVND (reference sequence). The DNA for the CDR3 is TGTGCCAGTAGTACCACGACAGTCGCCTTGGAGACCCAGTACTTC. As protein: CASSTTTVALETQYF.

The V gene is TRBV11-2, the J gene TRBJ2-5, with 8 bases aligning to TRBD1. CDR1 SGHAT and CDR2 FQNNGV come from the germline V gene. The CDR3 consists of 15 residues. J gave up 1 base and V 5 bases, and 6 bases lay outside the gene matches. The CDR3 DNA reads TGTGCCAGCAGCCCCTACAGGGGGGCCCAAGAGACCCAGTACTTC. Translating gives CASSPYRGAQETQYF.

The rearrangement joins TRBV10-3 to TRBJ2-3; perhaps TRBD2 as D (5 bases). The V and J ends lost 10 bases and 2 bases respectively, with 13 bases between them. CDR3 size: 13 residues. Per the germline V gene, CDR1 is ENHRY and CDR2 is SYGVKD. This CDR3 reads CATDAGNTDTQYF. In DNA form, the CDR3 reads TGTGCCACCGACGCGGGCAACACAGATACGCAGTATTTT.

The J gene is TRBJ1-2, the V gene TRBV2, with a tentative D call TRBD1 (6 bases). Germline values: CDR1 SNHLY, CDR2 FYNNEI. CDR3 size: 14 residues. Trimming took 6 bases from V and 7 from J, leaving 18 bases between them. This chain's CDR3 is CASSTGTRVGGYTF. The DNA for the CDR3 is TGTGCCAGCAGCACTGGGACAAGGGTGGGTGGCTACACCTTC.

CDR3 in DNA: TGCGCCAGCAGCACCGGGACATCTATGAACACTGAAGCTTTCTTT. Protein: CASSTGTSMNTEAFF. This chain joins TRBV5-1 and TRBJ1-1; TRBD1 is a possible D gene (6 bases). Germline assignment: CDR1 SGHRS and CDR2 YFSETQ. The ends were cut back, 4 bases at V and 0 bases at J, with 13 bases in the middle. The length of the CDR3 is 15 residues.

The rearrangement uses TRBV19 and TRBJ2-7, with a tentative D call TRBD1 (6 bases). The CDR3 has 16 residues. Germline V gives CDR1 LNHDA, CDR2 SQIVND (reference sequence). With 3 bases removed from V and 1 base from J, the gap between germline ends came to 16 bases. The chain's CDR3 is CASSMYPGQSSYEQYF. Written as DNA, the CDR3 is TGTGCCAGTAGTATGTATCCGGGACAATCATCCTACGAGCAGTACTTC.

This chain's CDR3 is CASSLGTGYGYTF. CDR3 DNA: TGTGCCAGCAGCCTAGGGACAGGCTATGGCTACACCTTC. The chain is built from TRBV5-6 and TRBJ1-2, with 8 bases matching TRBD1. CDR3 length: 13 residues. V gave up 4 bases and J gave up 4 bases; unmatched junction bases: 3. CDR1 and CDR2 from the germline V gene are SGHDT and YYEEEE.

On this clone: The same CDR3 can be traced to other DNA sequences in this sample. This rearrangement joins TRBV18 to TRBJ2-7; 12 nucleotides match TRBD2. This CDR3 spans 16 amino acids. Losses at the gene ends were 0 bases for V and 0 bases for J; bases not matched to a gene: 0. CDR1 is KGHSH, CDR2 LQKENI, per germline. The chain's CDR3 is CASSPPGLAGSYEQYF. For the CDR3, the DNA is TGTGCCAGCTCACCACCGGGACTAGCGGGCTCCTACGAGCAGTACTTC.

The chain carries TRBV7-9 and TRBJ2-7; 9 bases map to TRBD2. From germline, CDR1 is SEHNR and CDR2 FQNEAQ (reference sequence). V was pared by 5 bases and J by 6 bases, with 11 bases of the junction left unmatched. This CDR3 has 15 amino acids. The CDR3 sequence is CASSIGTSLISEQYF. In DNA form, the CDR3 reads TGTGCCAGCAGCATAGGGACTAGCCTGATCTCCGAGCAGTACTTC. Filled out from reference TRBV7-9 and TRBJ2-7, the complete variable domain reads DTGVSQNPRHKITKRGQNVTFRCDPISEHNRLYWYRQTLGQGPEFLTYFQNEAQLEKSRLLSDRFSAERPKGSFSTLEIQRTEQGDSAMYLCASSIGTSLISEQYFGPGTRLTVT.

To note about this clone: Other DNA variants within this sample encode the same CDR3. The rearrangement joins TRBV5-1 to TRBJ2-7; 9 nucleotides agree with TRBD1. The CDR3 loop spans 15 amino acids. The germline V gene encodes CDR1 SGHRS and CDR2 YFSETQ. V gave up 0 bases and J gave up 1 base; unmatched junction bases: 2. The CDR3 sequence: CASSLGTGVSYEQYF. DNA for the CDR3: TGCGCCAGCAGCTTGGGGACAGGGGTGTCCTACGAGCAGTACTTC.

This chain joins TRBV27 and TRBJ1-5, with D uncertain. The CDR3 has 15 amino acids. The germline CDR1 and CDR2 sequences are MNHEY and SMNVEV (reference sequence). The V end lost 5 bases, the J end lost 5 bases, and 16 bases lay between the germline ends. CDR3 coding DNA: TGTGCCAGCAGTCCCTTCGGGGAACTCGATCAGCCCCAGCATTTT. It encodes CASSPFGELDQPQHF.

The chain has TRBV4-1 and TRBJ2-7, with 9 bases aligning to TRBD2. The CDR3 totals 16 residues. Per the germline V gene, CDR1 is MGHRA and CDR2 is YSYEKL. The ends lost 1 base at V and 4 bases at J; junction bases unmatched: 8. CDR3: CASSQGYSGSSYEQYF. The CDR3 nucleotides are TGCGCCAGCAGCCAAGGGTATAGCGGGAGTAGTTACGAGCAGTACTTC.